These T cell receptor beta chains were read from a single sample in a study of Graves' ophthalmopathy and Graves' hyperthyroidism. Each CDR3 protein gets one entry after TCRdb re-called the multiplex PCR reads with MiXCR. The sample lists hundreds of thousands of distinct CDR3 sequences, roughly 50% occurring once. Sequencing input: peripheral blood. Every receptor here comes from an adult man with Graves' ophthalmopathy. Both conserved end residues are part of each CDR3. The D gene is left open where the match is weak. Size is omitted from some rows. Given values are once, few, many or a class for expanded clones.

V	J	D	size	CDR3	DNA
TRBV7-2	TRBJ2-5	TRBD1	NA	CASGGKGALIETQYF	TGTGCCAGCGGCGGAAAGGGGGCGTTGATTGAGACCCAGTACTTC
TRBV2	TRBJ2-6	NA	few	CASSEMATGANVLTF	TGTGCCAGCAGTGAAATGGCTACGGGAGCCAACGTCCTGACTTTC
TRBV5-1	TRBJ1-4	NA	few	CASSLEGRYNEKLFF	TGCGCCAGCAGCTTGGAGGGTCGGTATAATGAAAAACTGTTTTTT
TRBV6-1	TRBJ1-5	NA	NA	CASRTQAVGVTPQHF	TGTGCCAGCAGAACGCAAGCGGTAGGGGTGACGCCCCAGCATTTT
TRBV4-3	TRBJ2-5	TRBD2	NA	CASSQARTGGGETQYF	TGCGCCAGCAGCCAAGCACGCACGGGGGGAGGTGAGACCCAGTACTTC
TRBV10-3	TRBJ1-2	NA	many	CAITRQGPNYGYTF	TGTGCCATCACACGGCAGGGGCCTAACTATGGCTACACCTTC
TRBV6-5	TRBJ2-5	NA	many	CASRAEGRGETQYF	TGTGCCAGCAGGGCAGAGGGAAGGGGAGAGACCCAGTACTTC
TRBV7-8	TRBJ2-5	NA	many	CASSFSPAQETQYF	TGTGCCAGCAGCTTTTCGCCAGCTCAAGAGACCCAGTACTTC
TRBV7-6	TRBJ1-1	NA	NA	CASSLPGKNTEAFF	TGTGCCAGCAGCTTACCGGGGAAGAACACTGAAGCTTTCTTT
TRBV29-1	TRBJ2-5	NA	few	CSVGRGLFGETQYF	TGCAGCGTTGGGCGGGGGCTTTTTGGAGAGACCCAGTACTTC
TRBV12-3/TRBV12-4	TRBJ1-6	NA	few	CATSREQGGSPLHF	TGTGCCACCTCAAGGGAGCAGGGAGGTTCACCCCTCCACTTT
TRBV7-2	TRBJ2-5	NA	many	CASSPQETQYF	TGTGCCAGCAGCCCTCAAGAGACCCAGTACTTC
TRBV28	TRBJ2-7	NA	NA	CASSYGRDYEQYF	TGTGCCAGCAGTTATGGCAGGGACTACGAGCAGTACTTC
TRBV24-1	TRBJ2-3	NA	NA	CATSDTGQTDTQYF	TGTGCCACCAGTGATACCGGACAGACAGATACGCAGTATTTT
TRBV2	TRBJ2-7	NA	NA	CASSWGDGSYEQYF	TGTGCCAGCAGTTGGGGGGACGGAAGCTACGAGCAGTACTTC
TRBV29-1	TRBJ2-5	NA	NA	CSVEGREGETQYF	TGCAGCGTTGAGGGCAGGGAAGGAGAGACCCAGTACTTC
TRBV7-2	TRBJ1-4	NA	few	CASSAQGGEKLFF	TGTGCCAGCAGTGCCCAGGGAGGTGAAAAACTGTTTTTT
TRBV4-1	TRBJ2-7	NA	few	CASSRESGSVYEQYF	TGCGCCAGCAGCCGAGAATCAGGATCGGTCTACGAGCAGTACTTC
TRBV13	TRBJ2-7	NA	NA	CASSDDQDSSYEQYF	TGTGCCAGCAGCGACGATCAGGACAGCTCCTACGAGCAGTACTTC
TRBV20-1	TRBJ1-6	NA	NA	CSARQDYNSPLHF	TGCAGTGCTAGACAGGACTATAATTCACCCCTCCACTTT
TRBV29-1	TRBJ2-5	TRBD1	few	CSAPEAGQGAGETQYF	TGCAGCGCCCCAGAGGCGGGACAGGGGGCTGGAGAGACCCAGTACTTC
TRBV9	TRBJ1-2	NA	NA	CASSEAGAGGGYGYTF	TGTGCCAGCAGCGAAGCTGGAGCGGGGGGAGGCTATGGCTACACCTTC
TRBV5-1	TRBJ2-7	TRBD1	NA	CASSQLVQGDEQYF	TGCGCCAGCAGCCAACTGGTTCAGGGGGACGAGCAGTACTTC
TRBV5-6	TRBJ1-2	TRBD1	few	CASSSRLDRGRASGYTF	TGTGCCAGCAGCTCGCGGCTGGACAGGGGGCGAGCGAGTGGCTACACCTTC
TRBV6-2/TRBV6-3	TRBJ2-7	TRBD2	NA	CASRGTSGTYEQYF	TGTGCCAGCAGGGGGACTAGCGGGACCTACGAGCAGTACTTC
TRBV20-1	TRBJ1-4	TRBD1	NA	CSARELGTGVEKLFF	TGCAGTGCTAGAGAACTCGGGACAGGGGTCGAAAAACTGTTTTTT
TRBV2	TRBJ1-5	TRBD1	few	CASSHALGQGAPGQPQHF	TGTGCCAGCAGCCACGCGCTCGGACAGGGGGCTCCTGGCCAGCCCCAGCATTTT
TRBV7-2	TRBJ2-1	NA	NA	CASSSGEQFF	TGTGCCAGCAGCTCGGGGGAGCAGTTCTTC
TRBV9	TRBJ2-2	TRBD1	NA	CASSLQGGQVGTGELFF	TGTGCCAGCAGCTTACAGGGTGGACAGGTTGGAACCGGGGAGCTGTTTTTT
TRBV5-1	TRBJ2-5	NA	NA	CASSIGQPGETQYF	TGCGCCAGCAGCATCGGACAACCTGGAGAGACCCAGTACTTC
TRBV20-1	TRBJ1-1	NA	NA	CSARQVMNTEAFF	TGCAGTGCCAGACAGGTTATGAACACTGAAGCTTTCTTT
TRBV6-6	TRBJ1-6	NA	few	CASRAGFSSPLHF	TGTGCCAGCAGGGCAGGGTTCAGTTCACCCCTCCACTTT
TRBV7-2	TRBJ1-5	TRBD1	few	CASSYATGGKQPQHF	TGTGCCAGCAGCTATGCGACAGGGGGCAAACAGCCCCAGCATTTT
TRBV19	TRBJ2-5	TRBD2	NA	CASSVGLAVMYQETQYF	TGTGCCAGTAGTGTCGGACTAGCGGTGATGTACCAAGAGACCCAGTACTTC
TRBV27	TRBJ1-5	NA	NA	CASSLLAGNQPQHF	TGTGCCAGCAGTTTATTGGCGGGCAATCAGCCCCAGCATTTT
TRBV5-1	TRBJ1-2	TRBD1	few	CASSFLTGTVDGYTF	TGCGCCAGCAGCTTCCTTACCGGGACAGTAGATGGCTACACCTTC
TRBV19	TRBJ1-3	NA	NA	CASSIEGSSGNTIYF	TGTGCCAGTAGTATAGAGGGGTCCTCTGGAAACACCATATATTTT
TRBV20-1	TRBJ1-5	NA	NA	CSAKRTDQPQHF	TGCAGTGCCAAGCGGACAGATCAGCCCCAGCATTTT
TRBV12-3/TRBV12-4	TRBJ2-7	NA	NA	CASSLVGTLAYEQYF	TGTGCCAGCAGTTTAGTCGGGACCCTTGCCTACGAGCAGTACTTC
TRBV10-3	TRBJ2-5	NA	few	CAISDGGTEETQYF	TGTGCCATCAGTGATGGCGGGACAGAAGAGACCCAGTACTTC
TRBV5-8	TRBJ1-2	NA	many	CASSLAGNGYTF	TGTGCCAGCAGCTTGGCAGGGAATGGCTACACCTTC
TRBV7-9	TRBJ2-5	TRBD2	NA	CASSNPGTSGGARETQYF	TGTGCCAGCAGTAACCCCGGGACTAGCGGGGGGGCCCGTGAGACCCAGTACTTC
TRBV7-8	TRBJ2-5	NA	few	CASSLAETGRETQYF	TGTGCCAGCAGCTTAGCGGAGACGGGCCGGGAGACCCAGTACTTC
TRBV28	TRBJ2-5	TRBD2	NA	CASSFGRGEETQYF	TGTGCCAGCAGTTTCGGTCGGGGGGAAGAGACCCAGTACTTC
TRBV7-3	TRBJ2-3	NA	NA	CASSFSGVTDTQYF	TGTGCCAGCAGCTTTTCGGGGGTCACAGATACGCAGTATTTT
TRBV10-3	TRBJ2-6	NA	NA	CAIKASGANVLTF	TGTGCCATCAAGGCCTCTGGGGCCAACGTCCTGACTTTC
TRBV7-8	TRBJ2-5	NA	NA	CASSLSTGTLQETQYF	TGTGCCAGCAGCTTATCGACCGGGACACTACAAGAGACCCAGTACTTC
TRBV28	TRBJ1-5	TRBD1	NA	CASSLSRGAQPQHF	TGTGCCAGCAGTTTAAGCAGGGGGGCTCAGCCCCAGCATTTT
TRBV20-1	TRBJ2-7	NA	few	CSARGHNYEQYF	TGCAGTGCTAGAGGCCACAACTACGAGCAGTACTTC
TRBV2	TRBJ2-5	TRBD1	few	CASSPDRGRQETQYF	TGTGCCAGCAGTCCTGACAGGGGACGCCAAGAGACCCAGTACTTC
TRBV6-5	TRBJ1-5	NA	few	CASSYSIQNQPQHF	TGTGCCAGCAGTTACTCGATCCAAAATCAGCCCCAGCATTTT
TRBV19	TRBJ2-6	NA	NA	CASSQDRSGANVLTF	TGTGCCAGTAGTCAAGACCGCTCTGGGGCCAACGTCCTGACTTTC
TRBV7-2	TRBJ2-7	NA	NA	CASSPSPDQTYEQYF	TGTGCCAGCAGCCCCTCCCCGGACCAAACCTACGAGCAGTACTTC
TRBV6-5	TRBJ2-2	TRBD2	few	CASSYLADTGELFF	TGTGCCAGCAGTTACCTAGCGGACACCGGGGAGCTGTTTTTT
TRBV2	TRBJ2-5	TRBD2	NA	CASSSLWTSGGADQETQYF	TGTGCCAGCAGTTCCCTTTGGACTAGCGGGGGGGCAGACCAAGAGACCCAGTACTTC